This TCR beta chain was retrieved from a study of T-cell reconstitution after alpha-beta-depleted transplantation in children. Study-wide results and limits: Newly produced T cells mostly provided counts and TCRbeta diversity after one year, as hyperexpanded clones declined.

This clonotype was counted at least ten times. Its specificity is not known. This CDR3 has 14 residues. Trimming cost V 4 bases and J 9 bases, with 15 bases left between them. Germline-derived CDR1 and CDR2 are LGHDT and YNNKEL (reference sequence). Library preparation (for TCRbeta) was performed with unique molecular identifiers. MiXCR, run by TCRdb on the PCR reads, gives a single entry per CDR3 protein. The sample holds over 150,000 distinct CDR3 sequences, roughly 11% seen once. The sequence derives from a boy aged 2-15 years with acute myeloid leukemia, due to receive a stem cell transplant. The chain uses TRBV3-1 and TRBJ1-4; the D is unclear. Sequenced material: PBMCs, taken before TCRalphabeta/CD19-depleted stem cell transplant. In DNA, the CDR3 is TGTGCCAGCAGCCGGGTCCCAGAATACAAAAAACTGTTTTTT. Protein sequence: CASSRVPEYKKLFF. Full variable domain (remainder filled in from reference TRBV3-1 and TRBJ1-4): DTAVSQTPKYLVTQMGNDKSIKCEQNLGHDTMYWYKQDSKKFLKIMFSYNNKELIINETVPNRFSPKSPDKAHLNLHINSLELGDSAVYFCASSRVPEYKKLFFGSGTQLSVL.